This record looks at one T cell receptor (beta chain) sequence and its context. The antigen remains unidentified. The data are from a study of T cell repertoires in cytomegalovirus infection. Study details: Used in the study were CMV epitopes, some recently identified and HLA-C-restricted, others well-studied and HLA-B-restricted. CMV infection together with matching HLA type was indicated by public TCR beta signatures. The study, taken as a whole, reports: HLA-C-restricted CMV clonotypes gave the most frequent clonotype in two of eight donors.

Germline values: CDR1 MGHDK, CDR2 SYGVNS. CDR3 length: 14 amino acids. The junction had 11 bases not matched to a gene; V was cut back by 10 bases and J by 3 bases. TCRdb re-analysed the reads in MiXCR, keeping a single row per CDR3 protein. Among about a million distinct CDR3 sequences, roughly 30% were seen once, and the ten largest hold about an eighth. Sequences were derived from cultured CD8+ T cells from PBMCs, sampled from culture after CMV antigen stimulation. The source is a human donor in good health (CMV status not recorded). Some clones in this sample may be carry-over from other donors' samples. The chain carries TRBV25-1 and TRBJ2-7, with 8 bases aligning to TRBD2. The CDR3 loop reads CATRGGNQGYEQYV. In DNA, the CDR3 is TGTGCCACCCGGGGGGGGAATCAGGGCTACGAGCAGTACGTC.